Below are 12 T cell receptor beta chains sequenced from a single sample in a study of molecular identifiers for immune sequencing clone quantification. TCRdb itself ran the PCR reads through MiXCR, one entry per CDR3 protein. The data hold 300,000 to 400,000 distinct CDR3 sequences, with around 21% observed a single time. The sample comprised naive CD8+ T cells from blood, with Jurkat cell RNA spiked in. As to subset: FACS-sorted CD8+CD4-CCR7+CD45RA+ naive T cells. The receptors were gathered from a human donor in good health. Some libraries in this study had Jurkat cell RNA spiked in.

This clonotype has only a few counts. The chain employs TRBV5-6 and TRBJ2-7; a weak D match, TRBD1 (5 bases). This CDR3 spans 16 amino acids. Germline-derived CDR1 and CDR2 are SGHDT and YYEEEE. V was cut by 0 bases and J by 5 bases, with 18 bases left in between. As DNA, the CDR3 is TGTGCCAGCAGCTTGGGTGACAGCTCCCTTTCGAACGAGCAGTACTTC. Residues: CASSLGDSSLSNEQYF.

As to this clonotype: This may be a read error, as it is one base from a much larger clone. The chain combines TRBV6-1 with TRBJ1-2, with D unresolved. CDR1 and CDR2 (germline): MNHNS, SASEGT. CDR3 length equals 11 residues. The V gene lost 11 bases and the J gene lost 5 bases, with 12 bases spanning the gap. In DNA form, the CDR3 reads TGTGCCGTTGGGAGATTTTATGGCTACACCTTC. This gives the protein CAVGRFYGYTF.

The rearrangement joins TRBV7-9 to TRBJ2-3, with 9 bases identical to TRBD2. The CDR3 runs to 20 residues. V was clipped by 1 base and J by 3 bases; unmatched bases: 17. CDR1 and CDR2 from the germline V gene are SEHNR and FQNEAQ (reference sequence). For the CDR3, the DNA is TGTGCCAGCAGCTTAGTGAAAGGTTGGGCTAGCGGGGCGCCGACAGATACGCAGTATTTT. Translating gives CASSLVKGWASGAPTDTQYF.

This clonotype was counted many times. This chain joins TRBV27 and TRBJ1-1, with D hard to call. V lost 5 bases and J 2 bases, leaving 9 bases between the germline ends. The CDR3 has 13 residues. The V gene's germline CDR1 is MNHEY and CDR2 SMNVEV (reference sequence). CDR3 residues: CASSPKRNTEAFF. The CDR3 bases are TGTGCCAGCAGTCCAAAGAGAAACACTGAAGCTTTCTTT.

The chain has TRBV6-2 or TRBV6-3 and TRBJ2-5; D gene unclear. This CDR3 has 15 amino acids. Germline assignment: CDR1 MNHEY and CDR2 SVGEGT. V was shortened by 11 bases and J by 2 bases, with 21 bases between the two germline ends. The CDR3 is CAGTKGGRLQETQYF. DNA of the CDR3: TGTGCCGGCACTAAAGGTGGGCGGCTTCAAGAGACCCAGTACTTC.

This clonotype was counted ten times or more. The CDR3 DNA reads TGTGCCAGCAGCGCCCGGACAGGCCTGAACACTGAAGCTTTCTTT. Residues: CASSARTGLNTEAFF. V and J are TRBV7-6 and TRBJ1-1; 7 positions agree with TRBD1. Trimming took 5 bases from V and 0 from J; bases not matched to a gene: 6. CDR1 is SGHVS, CDR2 FNYEAQ, per germline. The CDR3 consists of 15 residues.

This clonotype was observed at least ten times. The V gene is TRBV20-1, the J gene TRBJ2-1; 8 nucleotides line up with TRBD1. V lost 2 bases, J lost 2 bases, and 2 bases stayed unmatched. The CDR3 is 14 residues long. Germline values: CDR1 DFQATT, CDR2 SNEGSKA (reference sequence). The CDR3 loop reads CSARRDRPYNEQFF. CDR3 nucleotides: TGCAGTGCTAGACGGGACAGGCCCTACAATGAGCAGTTCTTC.

This clonotype was seen many times. The chain has TRBV5-1 and TRBJ2-1; 11 positions match TRBD2. CDR1 SGHRS and CDR2 YFSETQ come from the germline V gene. J lost 3 bases, V lost 4 bases, and 9 bases had no gene match. The CDR3 is 17 residues long. CDR3 sequence reads: CASSRTSGGLLYNEQFF. The CDR3 DNA reads as TGCGCCAGCAGCCGAACTAGCGGGGGCCTCCTCTACAATGAGCAGTTCTTC.

In its sample, this clonotype was seen many times. The CDR3 sequence: CASSLGVTTNTEAFF. The CDR3 region has the DNA TGTGCCAGCAGCTTAGGGGTTACTACGAACACTGAAGCTTTCTTT. V and J are TRBV13 and TRBJ1-1; D uncertain. The CDR3 contains 15 residues. V dropped 0 bases and J dropped 1 base, with 9 bases sitting between them. The germline CDR1 and CDR2 sequences are PRHDT and FYEKMQ (reference sequence).

This clonotype was picked up many times. The gene calls are TRBV28 and TRBJ2-3; TRBD2 agrees at 8 bases. This CDR3 contains 17 residues. The germline gives CDR1 MDHEN, CDR2 SYDVKM. V dropped 4 bases and J dropped 1; count of bases not matched to a gene: 10. CDR3 region: CASSSPQLAAGTDTQYF. The CDR3 DNA reads TGTGCCAGCAGTTCCCCCCAACTAGCGGCCGGCACAGATACGCAGTATTTT.

The chain uses TRBV4-2 and TRBJ2-5; 8 positions agree with TRBD2. CDR3 length equals 17 residues. The germline V gene has CDR1 LGHNA and CDR2 YNFKEQ. The trim removed 0 bases at V and 0 bases at J, leaving 6 bases unmatched. This CDR3 reads CASSQELGGRYQETQYF. The CDR3 DNA reads as TGTGCCAGCAGCCAAGAGTTGGGCGGGAGGTACCAAGAGACCCAGTACTTC.

As regards this clonotype: A read error is possible here, since a much larger clone lies one base away. J is TRBJ1-1 and V is TRBV6-5; D is possibly TRBD1 (6 bases). The V gene's germline CDR1 is MNHEY and CDR2 SVGAGI. CDR3 length: 14 amino acids. The CDR3 DNA is TGTGCCAGCAGTTACTCGGGGGCGGGCACTGAAGCTTGCTTT. It specifies CASSYSGAGTEACF.